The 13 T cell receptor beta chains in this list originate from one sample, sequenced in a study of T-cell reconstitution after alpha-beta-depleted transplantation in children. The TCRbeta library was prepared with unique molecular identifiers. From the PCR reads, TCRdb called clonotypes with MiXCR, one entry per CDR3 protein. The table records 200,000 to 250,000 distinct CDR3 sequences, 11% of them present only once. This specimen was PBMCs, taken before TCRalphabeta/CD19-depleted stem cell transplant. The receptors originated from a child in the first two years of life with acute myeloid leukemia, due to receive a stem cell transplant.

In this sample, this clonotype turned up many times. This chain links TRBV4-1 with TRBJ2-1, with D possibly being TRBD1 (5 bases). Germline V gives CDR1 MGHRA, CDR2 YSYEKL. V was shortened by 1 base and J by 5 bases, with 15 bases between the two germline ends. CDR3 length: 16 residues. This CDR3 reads CASSQVRRGTNNEQFF. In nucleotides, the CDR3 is TGCGCCAGCAGCCAAGTGCGTAGGGGTACGAACAATGAGCAGTTCTTC.

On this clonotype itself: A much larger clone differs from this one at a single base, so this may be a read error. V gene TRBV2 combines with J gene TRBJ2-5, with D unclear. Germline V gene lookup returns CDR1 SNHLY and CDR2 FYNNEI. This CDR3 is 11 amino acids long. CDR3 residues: CASNEMETQYF. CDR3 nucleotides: TGTGCCAGCAATGAAATGGAGACCCAGTACTTC.

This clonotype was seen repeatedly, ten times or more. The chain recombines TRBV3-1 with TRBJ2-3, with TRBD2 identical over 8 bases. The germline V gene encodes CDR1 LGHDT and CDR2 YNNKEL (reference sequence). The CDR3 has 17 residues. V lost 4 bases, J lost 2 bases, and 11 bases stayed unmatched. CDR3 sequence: CASSPSPGTRYTDTQYF. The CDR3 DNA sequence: TGTGCCAGCAGCCCATCACCCGGGACTAGATACACAGATACGCAGTATTTT.

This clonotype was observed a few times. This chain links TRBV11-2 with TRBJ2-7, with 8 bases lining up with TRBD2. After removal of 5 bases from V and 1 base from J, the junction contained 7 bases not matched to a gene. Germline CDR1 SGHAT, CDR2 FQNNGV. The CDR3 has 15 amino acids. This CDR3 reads CASSLRGGLSYEQYF. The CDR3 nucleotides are TGTGCCAGCAGCCTCCGGGGGGGGTTGTCCTACGAGCAGTACTTC.

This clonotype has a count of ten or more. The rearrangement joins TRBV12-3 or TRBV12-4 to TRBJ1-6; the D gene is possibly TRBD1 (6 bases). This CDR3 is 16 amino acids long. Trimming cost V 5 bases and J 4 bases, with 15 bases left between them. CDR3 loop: CASSEAGTSYNSPLHF. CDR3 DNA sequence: TGTGCCAGCAGTGAAGCCGGGACAAGTTATAATTCACCCCTCCACTTT.

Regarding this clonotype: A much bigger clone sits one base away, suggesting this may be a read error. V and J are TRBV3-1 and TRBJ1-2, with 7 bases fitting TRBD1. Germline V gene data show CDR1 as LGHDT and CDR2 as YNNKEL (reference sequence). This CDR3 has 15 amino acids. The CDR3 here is CACSRRQGLSYGYTF. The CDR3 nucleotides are TGTGCCTGCAGCCGTAGACAGGGCCTCTCCTATGGCTACACCTTC.

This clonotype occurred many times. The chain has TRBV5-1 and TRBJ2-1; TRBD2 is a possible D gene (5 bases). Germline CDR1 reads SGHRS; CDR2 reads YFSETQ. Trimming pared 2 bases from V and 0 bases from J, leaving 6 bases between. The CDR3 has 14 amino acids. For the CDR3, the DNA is TGCGCCAGCAGCTTCAGCGGCTCCTACAATGAGCAGTTCTTC. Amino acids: CASSFSGSYNEQFF.

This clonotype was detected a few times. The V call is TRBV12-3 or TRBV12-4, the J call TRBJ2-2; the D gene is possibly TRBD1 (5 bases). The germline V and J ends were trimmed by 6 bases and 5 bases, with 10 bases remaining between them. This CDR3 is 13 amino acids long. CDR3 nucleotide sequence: TGTGCCAGCAGGCTACAGGAAACCGGGGAGCTGTTTTTT. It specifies CASRLQETGELFF.

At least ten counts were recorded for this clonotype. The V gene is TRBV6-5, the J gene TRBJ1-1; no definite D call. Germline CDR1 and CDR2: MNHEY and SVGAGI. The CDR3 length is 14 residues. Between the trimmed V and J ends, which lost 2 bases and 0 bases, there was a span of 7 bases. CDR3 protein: CASSYRQMNTEAFF. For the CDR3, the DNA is TGTGCCAGCAGTTACCGGCAAATGAACACTGAAGCTTTCTTT.

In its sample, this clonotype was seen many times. This CDR3 reads CASSPGTGRLTEAFF. The DNA for the CDR3 is TGTGCCAGCAGTCCGGGGACAGGGCGACTCACTGAAGCTTTCTTT. The rearrangement joins TRBV27 to TRBJ1-1; 9 bases fit TRBD1. The V gene's germline CDR1 is MNHEY and CDR2 SMNVEV (reference sequence). V shed 5 bases and J 4 bases; nucleotides not matched to a gene: 8. This CDR3 spans 15 amino acids.

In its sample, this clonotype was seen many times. The chain's CDR3 is CASGLRTLNTGELFF. CDR3 bases: TGTGCCAGCGGTCTTAGAACCTTGAACACCGGGGAGCTGTTTTTT. The chain combines TRBV28 with TRBJ2-2; D gene ambiguous. Looked up from germline, CDR1 is MDHEN and CDR2 is SYDVKM. V was pared by 8 bases and J by 1 base, with 14 bases between. CDR3 length: 15 amino acids.

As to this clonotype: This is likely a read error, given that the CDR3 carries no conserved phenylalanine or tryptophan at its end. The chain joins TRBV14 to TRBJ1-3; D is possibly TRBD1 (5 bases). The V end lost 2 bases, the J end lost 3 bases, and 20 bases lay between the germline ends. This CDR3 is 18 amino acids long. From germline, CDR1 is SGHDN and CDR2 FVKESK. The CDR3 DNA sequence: TGTGCCAGCAGCCAAAACCGGGGCGTAGGGCGCAATGGAAACACCATATATTCT. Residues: CASSQNRGVGRNGNTIYS.

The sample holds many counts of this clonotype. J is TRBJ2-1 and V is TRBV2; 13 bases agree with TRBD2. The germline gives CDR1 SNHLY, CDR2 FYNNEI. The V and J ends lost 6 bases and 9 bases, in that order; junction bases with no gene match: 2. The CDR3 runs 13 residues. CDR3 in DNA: TGTGCCAGCAGCCGACTAGCGGGAGGTGAGCAGTTCTTC. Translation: CASSRLAGGEQFF.